The 28 T cell receptor beta chains in this list originate from one sample, sequenced in a study of blood T cell repertoires in COVID-19. The protocol was immunoSEQ multiplex PCR, while the TCRdb copy is restricted to in-frame clones and leaves out a portion. The sample contains approximately 350,000 clones, approximately 89% of which appear only once. Sequenced input: peripheral blood. Source of these receptors: a woman aged 18-29 years who had recovered from COVID-19.

The genes are TRBV30 and TRBJ2-7; maybe TRBD2 (5 bases). The CDR3 length is 13 residues. Germline CDR1 is GTSNPN and CDR2 is SVGIG (reference sequence). Between the trimmed V and J ends, which lost 1 base and 3 bases, there was a span of 10 bases. CDR3 DNA: TGTGCCTGGAGTGAGATGGCGGGCTACGAGCAGTACGTC. It codes for CAWSEMAGYEQYV.

The rearrangement joins TRBV5-1 to TRBJ2-1, with D possibly being TRBD2 (6 bases). Germline V gene lookup returns CDR1 SGHRS and CDR2 YFSETQ. This CDR3 has 12 amino acids. The V and J ends lost 3 bases and 10 bases respectively, with 11 bases between them. The CDR3 region is CASSSDTSEQFF. The CDR3 nucleotides are TGCGCCAGCAGCTCGGACACTAGCGAGCAGTTCTTC.

The chain couples TRBV10-3 to TRBJ1-3, with D perhaps TRBD1 (6 bases). This CDR3 is 15 amino acids long. V lost 4 bases and J lost 2, with 12 bases in between. CDR1 is ENHRY, CDR2 SYGVKD, per germline. The CDR3, as DNA: TGTGCCATCAGTGGAAGGGACACCCCTGGAAACACCATATATTTT. Its protein is CAISGRDTPGNTIYF.

The chain recombines TRBV5-1 with TRBJ1-6; no clear D. Trimming shortened V by 1 base and J by 6 bases, and 14 bases separated the two germline ends. CDR3 length equals 16 residues. Germline V gene sequence: CDR1 SGHRS, CDR2 YFSETQ. The CDR3 is CASSLSPFGGNSPLHF. The CDR3 DNA reads as TGCGCCAGCAGCTTGTCCCCCTTTGGAGGTAATTCACCCCTCCACTTT. Looking up the rest from reference TRBV5-1 and TRBJ1-6 gives the full variable domain: KAGVTQTPRYLIKTRGQQVTLSCSPISGHRSVSWYQQTPGQGLQFLFEYFSETQRNKGNFPGRFSGRQFSNSRSEMNVSTLELGDSALYLCASSLSPFGGNSPLHFGNGTRLTVT.

V and J are TRBV7-2 and TRBJ2-5; the D gene is possibly TRBD2 (5 bases). The CDR3 consists of 17 residues. The V end lost 0 bases, the J end lost 1 base, and 15 bases lay between the germline ends. Germline V gene data show CDR1 as SGHTA and CDR2 as FQGNSA. CDR3 DNA sequence: TGTGCCAGCAGCTTAGCGGGGAAGCGGATAAGCCAAGAGACCCAGTACTTC. Protein: CASSLAGKRISQETQYF.

DNA of the CDR3: TGTGCCAGCAGTCCCTTATTGACAGGCGGAGAGACCCAGTACTTC. This codes for CASSPLLTGGETQYF. J is TRBJ2-5 and V is TRBV6-5; D might be TRBD1 (6 bases). Per the germline V gene, CDR1 is MNHEY and CDR2 is SVGAGI. CDR3 length: 15 amino acids. The V end lost 5 bases, the J end lost 4 bases, and 17 bases lay between the germline ends.

J is TRBJ1-2 and V is TRBV12-3 or TRBV12-4; TRBD1 matches 8 bases. J gave up 8 bases and V 5 bases, and 7 bases lay outside the gene matches. The CDR3 is 13 amino acids. CDR3 sequence (DNA): TGTGCCAGCAGTCCGCAGGGGGCGAGGGGCTACACCTTC. Its protein product is CASSPQGARGYTF.

V gene TRBV12-5 combines with J gene TRBJ2-2; TRBD2 matches 10 bases. V dropped 1 base and J dropped 7; count of bases not matched to a gene: 6. The CDR3 loop spans 16 amino acids. Germline CDR1 reads LGHNT; CDR2 reads FRNRAP. This chain's CDR3 is CASGLGASGSGGELFF. The CDR3 region has the DNA TGTGCTAGTGGTTTGGGGGCTAGCGGGAGCGGCGGGGAGCTGTTTTTT.

The chain has TRBV11-2 and TRBJ1-4; 8 nucleotides match TRBD1. The CDR3 sequence is 14 residues long. With 7 bases clipped from V and 7 bases from J, the junction kept 8 bases outside the gene matches. Germline V gives CDR1 SGHAT, CDR2 FQNNGV. CDR3 region: CASNPGGVIEKLFF. The DNA for the CDR3 is TGTGCCAGCAACCCAGGGGGCGTGATTGAAAAACTGTTTTTT.

This rearrangement joins TRBV7-8 to TRBJ2-1, with 12 bases identical to TRBD2. There are 15 residues in the CDR3. Germline-derived CDR1 and CDR2 are SGHVS and FQNEAQ. The J segment lost 9 bases and the V segment lost 5 bases, leaving 8 bases of the junction unmatched. CDR3 DNA: TGTGCCAGCAGCCCACGACTAGCGGGAGTCCCTGAGCAGTTCTTC. Protein: CASSPRLAGVPEQFF.

The J gene is TRBJ2-3, the V gene TRBV30; D is possibly TRBD1 (5 bases). CDR1 GTSNPN and CDR2 SVGIG come from the germline V gene (reference sequence). The CDR3 length is 14 residues. V dropped 2 bases and J dropped 2 bases, with 11 bases sitting between them. CDR3 sequence reads: CAWSTTGDTDTQYF. The CDR3 nucleotides read TGTGCCTGGAGTACAACAGGAGACACAGATACGCAGTATTTT.

The genes are TRBV5-6 and TRBJ1-1; 7 bases are shared with TRBD1. V gave up 4 bases and J gave up 1 base; unmatched junction bases: 7. This CDR3 has 15 amino acids. Germline V lookup: CDR1 SGHDT, CDR2 YYEEEE. As DNA, the CDR3 is TGTGCCAGCAGCCCGGTGGGGACAGAGAACACTGAAGCTTTCTTT. This sequence encodes CASSPVGTENTEAFF.

The CDR3 region is CAWSVRWGDRAKNIQYF. CDR3 DNA sequence: TGTGCCTGGAGTGTAAGGTGGGGGGATCGAGCCAAAAACATTCAGTACTTC. The chain links TRBV30 to TRBJ2-4; D may be TRBD2 (6 bases). Germline CDR1 reads GTSNPN; CDR2 reads SVGIG (reference sequence). The CDR3 consists of 17 residues. V was clipped by 0 bases and J by 0 bases, with 15 bases between them.

This clone has only a few counts. The V and J genes are TRBV5-1 and TRBJ2-1; 8 bases align to TRBD1. CDR3 length equals 14 residues. Per the germline V gene, CDR1 is SGHRS and CDR2 is YFSETQ. Losses at the gene ends were 4 bases for V and 9 bases for J; bases not matched to a gene: 9. The CDR3 sequence: CASSLRTGLGEQFF. Written as DNA, the CDR3 is TGCGCCAGCAGCCTTCGGACAGGGTTGGGTGAGCAGTTCTTC. Using reference TRBV5-1 and TRBJ2-1 for the parts outside the CDR3, the full variable domain is KAGVTQTPRYLIKTRGQQVTLSCSPISGHRSVSWYQQTPGQGLQFLFEYFSETQRNKGNFPGRFSGRQFSNSRSEMNVSTLELGDSALYLCASSLRTGLGEQFFGPGTRLTVL.

This clone has a single count. This sequence joins TRBV15 and TRBJ2-7; TRBD2 matches 8 bases. This CDR3 has 13 amino acids. J lost 6 bases, V lost 1 base, and 2 bases had no gene match. Germline assignment: CDR1 LNHNV and CDR2 YYDKDF (reference sequence). The CDR3 loop is CATSRATSGEQYV. As DNA, the CDR3 is TGTGCCACCAGCAGAGCCACTAGCGGCGAGCAGTACGTC.

The chain employs TRBV18 and TRBJ2-1; no firm D call. Germline V gene sequence: CDR1 KGHSH, CDR2 LQKENI. The CDR3 covers 16 residues. V was trimmed by 0 bases and J by 7 bases, leaving 16 bases between them. The CDR3 loop reads CASSPPGGSVVNEQFF. The CDR3 DNA reads as TGTGCCAGCTCACCACCTGGCGGATCGGTGGTAAATGAGCAGTTCTTC.

The CDR3 spells CASSGAPNEKLFF. In DNA form, the CDR3 reads TGCGCCAGCAGCGGGGCGCCTAATGAAAAACTGTTTTTT. V usage is TRBV5-1 and J usage is TRBJ1-4; a weak D match, TRBD1 (5 bases). This CDR3 has 13 residues. Trimming left V 4 bases short and J 3 bases short, with 7 bases between. CDR1 is SGHRS, CDR2 YFSETQ, per germline. The full variable domain, rest sourced from reference TRBV5-1 and TRBJ1-4, is KAGVTQTPRYLIKTRGQQVTLSCSPISGHRSVSWYQQTPGQGLQFLFEYFSETQRNKGNFPGRFSGRQFSNSRSEMNVSTLELGDSALYLCASSGAPNEKLFFGSGTQLSVL.

V and J are TRBV5-6 and TRBJ2-7, with D possibly matching TRBD2 (5 bases). Trimming took 3 bases from V and 2 from J, leaving 15 bases between them. Per germline, CDR1 SGHDT and CDR2 YYEEEE. CDR3 length equals 15 residues. CDR3 DNA: TGTGCCAGCAGCTCGGGAAGCCTTGGACCCTACGAGCAGTACGTC. Translated: CASSSGSLGPYEQYV.

The chain uses TRBV29-1 and TRBJ2-3; no clear D. Trimming removed 5 bases from V and 1 base from J, with 7 bases in between. Germline CDR1 is SQVTM and CDR2 is ANQGSEA. This CDR3 region has 12 residues. CDR3 sequence reads: CSVRVGTDTQYF. The CDR3 nucleotides are TGCAGCGTTCGAGTGGGCACAGATACGCAGTATTTT.

The gene calls are TRBV12-3 or TRBV12-4 and TRBJ1-5; D might be TRBD1 (5 bases). This CDR3 has 12 residues. Trimming took 4 bases from V and 6 from J, leaving 7 bases between them. CDR3 loop: CASSSRVQPQHF. The CDR3 DNA sequence: TGTGCCAGCAGTTCCAGGGTTCAGCCCCAGCATTTT.

The gene calls are TRBV18 and TRBJ2-5; the D gene is possibly TRBD2 (5 bases). V lost 6 bases to trimming and J lost 0 bases, with 5 bases between them. The CDR3 contains 12 residues. Germline V lookup: CDR1 KGHSH, CDR2 LQKENI. DNA for the CDR3: TGTGCCAGCTCCGGGGACCAAGAGACCCAGTACTTC. Protein: CASSGDQETQYF.

This chain joins TRBV7-9 and TRBJ1-2, with TRBD1 identical over 8 bases. CDR1 SEHNR and CDR2 FQNEAQ come from the germline V gene (reference sequence). The CDR3 covers 13 residues. Trimming removed 4 bases from V and 8 bases from J; junction bases left unmatched: 6. The chain's CDR3 is CASSSPTGDGYTF. CDR3 in DNA: TGTGCCAGCAGCTCCCCGACAGGGGACGGCTACACCTTC.

The chain couples TRBV6-5 to TRBJ2-3; 12 nucleotides agree with TRBD2. There are 16 residues in the CDR3. The trim removed 0 bases at V and 7 bases at J, leaving 5 bases unmatched. Germline V gives CDR1 MNHEY, CDR2 SVGAGI. The CDR3, as DNA: TGTGCCAGCAGTTACTCGACTAGCGGGAGTGTAAATACGCAGTATTTT. Protein: CASSYSTSGSVNTQYF.

The chain recombines TRBV29-1 with TRBJ1-2, with 7 bases fitting TRBD1. CDR3 length: 16 amino acids. Germline V gene lookup returns CDR1 SQVTM and CDR2 ANQGSEA. V lost 3 bases, J lost 7 bases, and 17 bases stayed unmatched. The CDR3 here is CSVDRIQQGRLGGYTF. For the CDR3, the DNA is TGCAGCGTTGATCGAATACAACAGGGGAGGCTTGGTGGCTACACCTTC.

V gene TRBV6-2 or TRBV6-3 combines with J gene TRBJ2-3; 11 positions match TRBD2. This CDR3 is built from 19 residues. Germline CDR1 reads MNHEY; CDR2 reads SVGEGT. The V and J ends lost 2 bases and 2 bases, in that order; junction bases with no gene match: 12. The CDR3 loop is CASSYEGLAGWGPTDTQYF. The DNA of the CDR3 is TGTGCCAGCAGTTACGAAGGACTAGCGGGTTGGGGCCCCACAGATACGCAGTATTTT.

This clone was seen just once. The rearrangement uses TRBV14 and TRBJ1-3; D gene ambiguous. Germline-derived CDR1 and CDR2 are SGHDN and FVKESK. With 4 bases removed from V and 2 bases from J, the gap between germline ends came to 3 bases. The CDR3 loop spans 12 amino acids. This chain's CDR3 is CASSPPGNTIYF. In DNA form, the CDR3 reads TGTGCCAGCAGCCCTCCTGGAAACACCATATATTTT.

This rearrangement joins TRBV10-3 to TRBJ1-1; 10 bases line up with TRBD1. Per the germline V gene, CDR1 is ENHRY and CDR2 is SYGVKD. The trim removed 4 bases at V and 1 base at J, leaving 3 bases unmatched. The CDR3 sequence is 15 residues long. The CDR3 protein is CAISGQGAGNTEAFF. The CDR3 DNA follows: TGTGCCATCAGTGGACAGGGGGCCGGGAACACTGAAGCTTTCTTT.

In this sample, this clone turned up once. The chain carries TRBV4-1 and TRBJ2-1; 9 nucleotides agree with TRBD2. The CDR3 extends over 14 amino acids. CDR1 and CDR2 (germline): MGHRA, YSYEKL. V was clipped by 1 base and J by 9 bases; unmatched bases: 4. The chain's CDR3 is CASSQGTSVSEQFF. Here the CDR3 DNA reads TGCGCCAGCAGCCAAGGGACTAGCGTTAGTGAGCAGTTCTTC.